The rows below give T cell receptor beta chains drawn from one sample of a study of blood T cell repertoires in COVID-19. The method was immunoSEQ multiplex PCR; TCRdb's version includes in-frame clones alone and lacks a portion of them. The sample lists some 170,000 clones, 82% occurring once. The sample consisted of peripheral blood. Receptors were obtained from a woman between 65 and 79 years old with acute or convalescent COVID-19. The CDR3 runs from the conserved cysteine through the conserved F or W. Each record gives: V gene, J gene, D gene, clone size, CDR3 DNA, CDR3 protein. D genes are given only for firm matches. Clone size is not always given. Where it is, it says once, few, many or a class for expanded clones.

v_call: TRBV11-2; j_call: TRBJ2-5; d_call: NA; clone_size: NA; cdr3_nt: TGTGCCAGCAGCTTAGGTGCCAGGGGGGTTGGAGAGACCCAGTACTTC; cdr3_aa: CASSLGARGVGETQYF
v_call: TRBV11-2; j_call: TRBJ2-5; d_call: TRBD1; clone_size: NA; cdr3_nt: TGTGCCAGCAGCTCGGGACAGGGGTGGGTGGAGACCCAGTACTTC; cdr3_aa: CASSSGQGWVETQYF
v_call: TRBV5-5; j_call: TRBJ2-3; d_call: NA; clone_size: few; cdr3_nt: TGTGCCAGCAGCCCGGGCCGACTCGTAATAGGGGGTGATACGCAGTATTTT; cdr3_aa: CASSPGRLVIGGDTQYF
v_call: TRBV6-5; j_call: TRBJ1-3; d_call: TRBD1; clone_size: NA; cdr3_nt: TGTGCCAGCAGCCGGACAGGGAGGGAAAACACCATATATTTT; cdr3_aa: CASSRTGRENTIYF
v_call: TRBV21-1; j_call: TRBJ1-1; d_call: NA; clone_size: NA; cdr3_nt: TGTGCCAGCACCTCCAAATCGGGGGAAAGGGGGCACACTGAAGCTTTCTTT; cdr3_aa: CASTSKSGERGHTEAFF
v_call: TRBV7-2; j_call: TRBJ1-2; d_call: NA; clone_size: NA; cdr3_nt: TGTGCCAGCAGTTCCGGCGGGGCAGCTTATGGGGATGGCTACACCTTC; cdr3_aa: CASSSGGAAYGDGYTF
v_call: TRBV27; j_call: TRBJ2-5; d_call: TRBD2; clone_size: NA; cdr3_nt: TGTGCCAGCAGTACGGGGGGACTAGCGGGAGAAGGGAGAATTCGGGAGACCCAGTACTTC; cdr3_aa: CASSTGGLAGEGRIRETQYF
v_call: TRBV7-9; j_call: TRBJ1-2; d_call: TRBD1; clone_size: NA; cdr3_nt: TGTGCCAGCAGCTTAGGCCAGACAGGGTCGGTCAGTGGCTACACCTTC; cdr3_aa: CASSLGQTGSVSGYTF
v_call: TRBV5-4; j_call: TRBJ2-3; d_call: TRBD2; clone_size: NA; cdr3_nt: TGTGCCAGCAGCGTGGGACTAGTAATAGATACGCAGTATTTT; cdr3_aa: CASSVGLVIDTQYF
v_call: TRBV21-1; j_call: TRBJ2-7; d_call: NA; clone_size: NA; cdr3_nt: TGTGCCAGCACCATCGGGCCCGGGGAGCGCCCCGCCTACGAGCAGTACTTC; cdr3_aa: CASTIGPGERPAYEQYF
v_call: TRBV7-5; j_call: TRBJ2-3; d_call: NA; clone_size: NA; cdr3_nt: TGTGCCAGAAGCTTTGGCTCCTCAGATACGCAGTATTTT; cdr3_aa: CARSFGSSDTQYF
v_call: TRBV7-2; j_call: TRBJ2-3; d_call: TRBD1; clone_size: NA; cdr3_nt: TGTGCCAGCAGCTTTCAGGGGGCAGATACGCAGTATTTT; cdr3_aa: CASSFQGADTQYF
v_call: TRBV2; j_call: TRBJ2-1; d_call: TRBD2; clone_size: once; cdr3_nt: TGTGCCAGCAGTCTACTAGCGGGAGGTGGGAATGAGCAGTTCTTC; cdr3_aa: CASSLLAGGGNEQFF
v_call: TRBV6-5; j_call: TRBJ1-5; d_call: NA; clone_size: NA; cdr3_nt: TGTGCCAGCAGAACGCGAGACAGGTCGGATCAGCCCCAGCATTTT; cdr3_aa: CASRTRDRSDQPQHF
v_call: TRBV7-2; j_call: TRBJ1-2; d_call: TRBD1; clone_size: NA; cdr3_nt: TGTGCCAGCAGGTCTGACAGGGGTGGTAGGGGCTACACCTTC; cdr3_aa: CASRSDRGGRGYTF
v_call: TRBV30; j_call: TRBJ2-1; d_call: TRBD1; clone_size: NA; cdr3_nt: TGTGCCTGGAGTGACCGGGACAGGGTTTATAATGAGCAGTTCTTC; cdr3_aa: CAWSDRDRVYNEQFF
v_call: TRBV5-1; j_call: TRBJ2-3; d_call: TRBD1; clone_size: once; cdr3_nt: TGCGCCAGCAGCTTGGCCGGGACAGGGGATACGCAGTATTTT; cdr3_aa: CASSLAGTGDTQYF
v_call: TRBV15; j_call: TRBJ2-3; d_call: TRBD2; clone_size: NA; cdr3_nt: TGTGCCACCAGTGCCGGGGAGGGCGGGTGGGAAGATACGCAGTATTTT; cdr3_aa: CATSAGEGGWEDTQYF
v_call: TRBV12-5; j_call: TRBJ1-1; d_call: NA; clone_size: NA; cdr3_nt: TGTGCTAGTGGTTCCTCCAGGGGCACTGAAGCTTTCTTT; cdr3_aa: CASGSSRGTEAFF
v_call: TRBV6-5; j_call: TRBJ1-2; d_call: TRBD1; clone_size: NA; cdr3_nt: TGTGCCAGCAGTTACGGGGGGACAGGGACTAACTATGGCTACACCTTC; cdr3_aa: CASSYGGTGTNYGYTF
v_call: TRBV3-1/TRBV3-2; j_call: TRBJ1-6; d_call: NA; clone_size: NA; cdr3_nt: TGTGCCAGCAGCCAAGTATACGGGAGCTCCTATAATTCACCCCTCCACTTT; cdr3_aa: CASSQVYGSSYNSPLHF
v_call: TRBV18; j_call: TRBJ1-5; d_call: NA; clone_size: once; cdr3_nt: TGTGCCAGCTCACCACGAGGTGAGCAGCCCCAGCATTTT; cdr3_aa: CASSPRGEQPQHF
v_call: TRBV2; j_call: TRBJ1-3; d_call: TRBD1; clone_size: few; cdr3_nt: TGTGCCAGCGCCAACAGGGGCGTTTTTGTAAACACCATATATTTT; cdr3_aa: CASANRGVFVNTIYF
v_call: TRBV3-1/TRBV3-2; j_call: TRBJ1-1; d_call: NA; clone_size: once; cdr3_nt: TGTGCCAGCAGCCAAGAGGAGGGGCTGAACACTGAAGCTTTCTTT; cdr3_aa: CASSQEEGLNTEAFF
v_call: TRBV27; j_call: TRBJ1-6; d_call: NA; clone_size: NA; cdr3_nt: TGTGCCAGCAGGAGTTCGGGTGGACCCCTCCACTTT; cdr3_aa: CASRSSGGPLHF
v_call: TRBV2; j_call: TRBJ2-7; d_call: TRBD2; clone_size: NA; cdr3_nt: TGTGCCACCGCAGGCCTAGCGGAACCTCCCGAGCAGTACTTC; cdr3_aa: CATAGLAEPPEQYF
v_call: TRBV6-1; j_call: TRBJ1-4; d_call: NA; clone_size: NA; cdr3_nt: TGTGCCAGCAGTGAATCGCAGGGGCTCAATGAAAAACTGTTTTTT; cdr3_aa: CASSESQGLNEKLFF
v_call: TRBV11-2; j_call: TRBJ2-2; d_call: TRBD2; clone_size: NA; cdr3_nt: TGTGCCAGCAGCTTTCTAGCGGGAGGGCCCGGGGAGCTGTTTTTT; cdr3_aa: CASSFLAGGPGELFF
v_call: TRBV20-1; j_call: TRBJ1-1; d_call: NA; clone_size: NA; cdr3_nt: TGCTTCTTGTGTTTAGAGGGTGAAGCTTTCTTT; cdr3_aa: CFLCLEGEAFF
v_call: TRBV24-1; j_call: TRBJ2-3; d_call: TRBD1; clone_size: NA; cdr3_nt: TGTGCCATCGATCCGGGACAGGACACAGATACGCAGTATTTT; cdr3_aa: CAIDPGQDTDTQYF
v_call: TRBV7-2; j_call: TRBJ1-2; d_call: TRBD1; clone_size: NA; cdr3_nt: TGTGCCAGCAGCTTGGACAGGGGAGGCTATGGCTACACCTTC; cdr3_aa: CASSLDRGGYGYTF